This T cell receptor beta chain is drawn from a study of CD8 T cells in Susac syndrome (dated by TCRdb to the late 2010s). A note on the overall study: The study used repertoire sequencing to test whether antigen drove CD8+ T cell activation and differentiation in Susac syndrome. The clonality of the CD8+ T cell repertoire was compared across about a dozen healthy donors, about 14 Susac syndrome patients and 15 multiple sclerosis patients.

The CDR3 has 19 amino acids, counting the end cysteine and phenylalanine. The DNA shown is the 57-base CDR3, in frame from base 1. For CDR1 and CDR2, the germline V gene (reference sequence) lists LGHDT and YNNKEL. Trimming accounts for 3 bases at V and 0 bases at J, while the number of junction bases matched to no gene is 14. Results the study describes overall, beyond this receptor: The study acknowledged that relatively few individuals were included in the TCR sequencing and HLA analysis.

Peripheral blood CD8+ and CD4+ T cells from healthy donors, Susac syndrome patients and multiple sclerosis patients were profiled by high-throughput TCR beta sequencing. Multiple sclerosis controls were treatment-naive patients with stable or active relapsing-remitting disease fulfilling revised McDonald criteria. Bulk CD8+ and CD4+ T cells were purified magnetically by negative isolation, whereas CD8+ TEMRA cells were enriched by FACS. Blood was drawn into EDTA tubes, processed within 24 hours, and PBMCs were isolated by density gradient centrifugation. PBMCs intended for TCR sequencing were cryopreserved in liquid nitrogen and were subsequently thawed in a 37 degrees C water bath. Purity of sorted or isolated CD4+, CD8+ and CD8+ TEMRA cells was at least 90%. Note on this clonotype: Its antigen is unknown. Base qualities are not recorded, but no much larger clone differs from it by a single base.

RNA was extracted using the RNeasy kit, and about 0.45 to 1 ug of the RNA was reverse transcribed with random hexamers. The immunoSEQ multiplex PCR assay, covering 54 Vbeta and 13 Jbeta segments, was used to amplify TCR beta CDR3 regions. PCR amplification bias was corrected using a synthetic template baseline for primer optimization and computational correction. Per the original workflow: Only productive sequences were kept, with reads annotated to V, D and J genes according to IMGT and analyzed in immunoSEQ Analyzer. Clonality was computed as one minus Shannon entropy normalized by log2 of the number of productive unique sequences. For each patient and control, public and private clones were evaluated among the 100 most prevalent clones. Clones were defined as Susac-specific when absent from the healthy and MS cohorts, from 1,000 to 1,100 published viral clones and from other ImmuneACCESS disease sequences. TCRdb reworked the public reads: Q25 trimming with fastp, MiXCR clone assembly, productive beta chains retained. Rows with one shared CDR3 protein collapse into an entry with the most common genes and DNA. The V and J calls come from TCRdb's annotation, not from the publication. This sample holds about 150,000 distinct CDR3 sequences; less than 97% were observed only once. The top ten clonotypes cover under 0.15% of the sample.

The receptor comes from a human donor with multiple sclerosis. Rearrangement joined TRBV3-1 to TRBJ2-7, with TRBD2 identical over 10 junction bases. The sequenced sample consisted of CD8+ T cells from PBMCs. The DNA is TGTGCCAGCAGCCAGATGGTTGCCGCTAGCGGGGGCACCTCCTACGAGCAGTACTTC. Its protein reads: CASSQMVAASGGTSYEQYF.